Below are 24 T cell receptor beta chains sequenced from a single sample in a study of T-cell reconstitution after alpha-beta-depleted transplantation in children. Using unique molecular identifiers, the investigators prepared the TCRbeta library. TCRdb redid the calling of the PCR reads with MiXCR, one entry per CDR3 protein. The table shows 450,000 to 600,000 distinct CDR3 sequences, with 13% occurring only once. The starting material was PBMCs, mostly from graft donor cells, obtained 360 days after TCRalphabeta/CD19-depleted stem cell transplant. The receptors stem from a male patient aged 10-17 years who had a stem cell transplant for acute myeloid leukemia, so the T cells may come from the graft donor.

The J gene is TRBJ2-7, the V gene TRBV25-1; D may be TRBD1 or TRBD2 (6 bases each). Germline V gene lookup returns CDR1 MGHDK and CDR2 SYGVNS. V lost 6 bases to trimming and J lost 4 bases, with 22 bases between them. This CDR3 has 16 amino acids. CDR3 in DNA: TGTGCCAGCAGCCCCGTTTTGAGGGGGGCGGGTTACGAGCAGTACTTC. It codes for CASSPVLRGAGYEQYF.

The chain links TRBV6-2 or TRBV6-3 to TRBJ2-7; TRBD2 might be the D (6 bases). CDR1 is MNHEY, CDR2 SVGEGT, per germline. CDR3 length: 16 amino acids. The ends were cut back, 0 bases at V and 2 bases at J, with 14 bases in the middle. The DNA for the CDR3 is TGTGCCAGCAGTTACTCGAGAACGGGAGTGGCCTACGAGCAGTACTTC. It specifies CASSYSRTGVAYEQYF.

V and J are TRBV28 and TRBJ1-2; D not resolved. The germline CDR1 and CDR2 sequences are MDHEN and SYDVKM. Trimming stripped 4 bases from V and 4 bases from J, with 13 bases between. The CDR3 has 14 residues. CDR3 DNA sequence: TGTGCCAGCAGTTCCCCGGACGGAACCTATGGCTACACCTTC. This sequence encodes CASSSPDGTYGYTF.

This clonotype was counted a single time. This chain joins TRBV11-3 and TRBJ2-7; possible D gene TRBD2, 6 bases. CDR1 is SGHNT and CDR2 is YENEEA in the germline V gene. The CDR3 is 14 amino acids. V lost 0 bases and J lost 3, with 9 bases in between. The CDR3 spells CASSLDPTSYEQYF. Here the CDR3 DNA reads TGTGCCAGCAGCTTAGACCCGACTAGCTACGAGCAGTACTTC.

The chain joins TRBV7-6 to TRBJ2-1, with a weak D call TRBD2 (5 bases). V was shortened by 5 bases and J by 5 bases, with 22 bases between the two germline ends. Germline loops: CDR1 SGHVS, CDR2 FNYEAQ. This CDR3 has 17 amino acids. CDR3 in amino acids: CASSPTPLGLGDNEQFF. CDR3 DNA sequence: TGTGCCAGCAGCCCCACCCCGCTAGGGCTCGGGGACAATGAGCAGTTCTTC.

The rearrangement uses TRBV20-1 and TRBJ2-7; 8 nucleotides match TRBD1. The CDR3 loop spans 11 amino acids. Trimming cost V 5 bases and J 5 bases; bases outside gene matches: 2. Germline V gene data show CDR1 as DFQATT and CDR2 as SNEGSKA (reference sequence). CDR3 region: CSARTGNEQYF. The CDR3 region has the DNA TGCAGTGCTCGGACAGGGAACGAGCAGTACTTC.

Only one count was recorded for this clonotype. An end of the junction does not agree with germline; a read error may underlie this. The chain joins TRBV20-1 to TRBJ2-7; 7 positions match TRBD2. The germline V gene encodes CDR1 DFQATT and CDR2 SNEGSKA (reference sequence). There are 14 residues in the CDR3. In DNA form, the CDR3 reads TGCAGTGCTAGAGTTGGGACTCACCGGCGGGAGCAGCACTTC. Protein: CSARVGTHRREQHF.

This clonotype has a count of ten or more. This sequence joins TRBV27 and TRBJ1-5, with 9 bases fitting TRBD1. Germline CDR1 is MNHEY and CDR2 is SMNVEV (reference sequence). The CDR3 is 15 amino acids. V lost 5 bases to trimming and J lost 6 bases; unmatched junction nucleotides: 8. CDR3 coding DNA: TGTGCCAGCAGTCCAGGGACAGGGAGAGGTCAGCCCCAGCATTTT. As protein: CASSPGTGRGQPQHF.

V and J are TRBV20-1 and TRBJ1-4; D not certain. Germline CDR1 DFQATT, CDR2 SNEGSKA (reference sequence). The CDR3 spans 15 residues. V shed 2 bases and J shed 8 bases, with 18 bases lying between them. The CDR3 loop reads CSARFQDLRREKLFF. The CDR3 coding sequence is TGCAGTGCTAGATTCCAGGACCTAAGAAGGGAAAAACTGTTTTTT.

This clonotype was recorded many times. The chain couples TRBV29-1 to TRBJ2-1, with TRBD2 identical over 9 bases. The junction had 8 bases not matched to a gene; V was cut back by 2 bases and J by 15 bases. The CDR3 is made up of 12 amino acids. Per the germline V gene, CDR1 is SQVTM and CDR2 is ANQGSEA. This CDR3 reads CSVERALAGRFF. CDR3 sequence (DNA): TGCAGCGTTGAAAGGGCCCTAGCGGGAAGGTTCTTC.

The J gene is TRBJ2-7, the V gene TRBV20-1; no firm D call. The germline V and J ends were trimmed by 8 bases and 4 bases, with 18 bases remaining between them. CDR1 DFQATT and CDR2 SNEGSKA come from the germline V gene (reference sequence). The CDR3 runs 13 residues. The CDR3 DNA sequence: TGCAGTACACTTAGGCAGCCCGAGTACGAGCAGTACTTC. The encoded protein is CSTLRQPEYEQYF.

In this sample, this clonotype turned up once. The chain combines TRBV3-1 with TRBJ2-3; D remains ambiguous. Per germline, CDR1 LGHDT and CDR2 YNNKEL (reference sequence). Deletions cut 1 base from V and 2 bases from J, with 19 bases between. CDR3 length equals 18 residues. The CDR3 sequence is CASSQVSTSNTNTDTQYF. CDR3 DNA sequence: TGTGCCAGCAGCCAAGTGTCTACATCGAACACCAACACAGATACGCAGTATTTT.

The CDR3 loop reads CASSFGRLAGGNTGELFF. The CDR3 region has the DNA TGTGCCAGCAGTTTCGGTCGACTAGCGGGAGGAAACACCGGGGAGCTGTTTTTT. The V gene is TRBV12-3 or TRBV12-4, the J gene TRBJ2-2; 13 positions agree with TRBD2. V gave up 3 bases and J gave up 2 bases; unmatched junction bases: 6. The CDR3 totals 18 residues.

This clonotype was counted between two and nine times. This chain uses TRBV29-1 with TRBJ2-7; D remains unclear. This CDR3 is built from 13 residues. Germline values: CDR1 SQVTM, CDR2 ANQGSEA. V was cut by 5 bases and J by 1 base, with 12 bases left in between. The CDR3 reads CSVSLRFSYEQYF. The CDR3 DNA follows: TGCAGCGTTTCTCTGAGGTTTTCCTACGAGCAGTACTTC.

This clonotype showed up many times. The chain couples TRBV7-9 to TRBJ2-7, with D tentatively TRBD1 (6 bases). Germline V gene data show CDR1 as SEHNR and CDR2 as FQNEAQ (reference sequence). The CDR3 covers 12 residues. V was shortened by 5 bases and J by 6 bases, with 11 bases between the two germline ends. The CDR3 sequence: CASSQQGFEQYF. The CDR3 DNA is TGTGCCAGCAGCCAACAGGGTTTCGAGCAGTACTTC.

This clonotype was seen a few times. V is TRBV24-1 and J is TRBJ2-7, with a possible D match to TRBD2 (6 bases). The CDR3 has 16 amino acids. Looked up from germline, CDR1 is KGHDR and CDR2 is SFDVKD. V lost 2 bases and J lost 0, with 13 bases in between. The CDR3 reads CATSDSRGPSSYEQYF. The DNA of the CDR3 is TGTGCCACCAGTGATTCGCGGGGTCCTAGCTCCTACGAGCAGTACTTC.

This clonotype was seen more than once but under ten times. The V call is TRBV6-2 or TRBV6-3, the J call TRBJ2-7, with D maybe TRBD2 (6 bases). CDR1 is MNHEY, CDR2 SVGEGT, per germline. Between the trimmed V and J ends, which lost 2 bases and 3 bases, there was a span of 11 bases. This CDR3 is built from 14 residues. The CDR3 nucleotides are TGTGCCAGCAGTTACGAACCCGGGGGCTACGAGCAGTACTTC. It specifies CASSYEPGGYEQYF.

This clonotype appeared many times. The rearrangement uses TRBV3-1 and TRBJ2-5; 10 bases are shared with TRBD2. The length of the CDR3 is 15 residues. V trimming: 1 base; J trimming: 5 bases; junction bases outside the gene matches: 4. Germline V CDR1 and CDR2: LGHDT, YNNKEL (reference sequence). The CDR3 nucleotides read TGTGCCAGCAGCCAAGTTGAGCGGGAGGGGGAGACCCAGTACTTC. Protein: CASSQVEREGETQYF.

The chain employs TRBV20-1 and TRBJ2-5, with 13 bases matching TRBD2. Trimming took 0 bases from V and 3 from J; bases not matched to a gene: 10. In germline, CDR1 is DFQATT, CDR2 SNEGSKA (reference sequence). CDR3 length: 18 amino acids. The CDR3 loop is CSARDPHRGLAGKETQYF. The CDR3 DNA is TGCAGTGCTAGAGATCCTCACCGGGGACTAGCGGGGAAAGAGACCCAGTACTTC.

The chain recombines TRBV11-2 with TRBJ2-5, with D unresolved. The V gene's germline CDR1 is SGHAT and CDR2 FQNNGV. With 3 bases removed from V and 4 bases from J, the gap between germline ends came to 18 bases. The CDR3 contains 16 residues. In DNA form, the CDR3 reads TGTGCCAGCAGCTTGCCCCCCGCGCCCCGAGGAGAGACCCAGTACTTC. Encoded protein: CASSLPPAPRGETQYF.

This clonotype was observed many times. The DNA for the CDR3 is TGTGCCAGCAGTTACTCATCCCAGACTAGCACAGATACGCAGTATTTT. Its translation: CASSYSSQTSTDTQYF. This chain uses TRBV6-5 with TRBJ2-3; D gene ambiguous. Germline V gene data show CDR1 as MNHEY and CDR2 as SVGAGI. The CDR3 spans 16 residues. V dropped 0 bases and J dropped 0 bases, with 10 bases sitting between them.

This rearrangement joins TRBV7-7 to TRBJ2-2; D is unresolved. Trimming left V 1 base short and J 2 bases short, with 11 bases between. CDR1 is SSHAT, CDR2 FNYEAQ, per germline (reference sequence). CDR3 length: 16 residues. The CDR3 region is CASSLELLPNTGELFF. The DNA of the CDR3 is TGTGCCAGCAGCTTAGAACTTCTACCAAACACCGGGGAGCTGTTTTTT.

The rearrangement links TRBV10-3 to TRBJ1-3; 7 positions agree with TRBD1. CDR1 and CDR2 from the germline V gene are ENHRY and SYGVKD. V lost 7 bases to trimming and J lost 7 bases; unmatched junction nucleotides: 10. This CDR3 comprises 14 residues. In nucleotides, the CDR3 is TGTGCCATCACTATGGGACAGCTGGGCAACACCATATATTTT. Encoded protein: CAITMGQLGNTIYF.

This chain connects TRBV13 to TRBJ2-7; perhaps TRBD2 as D (6 bases). The length of the CDR3 is 16 residues. V was clipped by 1 base and J by 5 bases, with 18 bases between them. Germline values: CDR1 PRHDT, CDR2 FYEKMQ (reference sequence). The CDR3 protein is CASSLVLQLATDEQYF. The CDR3 nucleotides are TGTGCCAGCAGCTTAGTCCTCCAACTAGCAACAGACGAGCAGTACTTC.